One and the same sample provided the 3 T cell receptor beta chains below, sequenced in a study of T cell changes during pregnancy in multiple sclerosis. Data came from immunoSEQ multiplex PCR; TCRdb stores just in-frame clones and leaves some out. The sample has some 100,000 clones; roughly 93% are singletons. This specimen consisted of peripheral blood, obtained before pregnancy. The receptors here all came from a female donor with multiple sclerosis, enrolled in a pregnancy study.

V gene TRBV28 combines with J gene TRBJ1-2, with D perhaps matching TRBD1 (5 bases). Germline V CDR1 and CDR2: MDHEN, SYDVKM. This CDR3 region has 13 residues. V was shortened by 9 bases and J by 4 bases, with 15 bases between the two germline ends. This CDR3 is CASRRQSGYGYTF. CDR3 DNA: TGTGCCAGTCGCAGACAGTCGGGCTATGGCTACACCTTC.

The chain is built from TRBV5-1 and TRBJ1-2, with 7 nucleotides matching TRBD1. The V gene end was trimmed by 3 bases and the J gene end by 3 bases; junction bases not matched to a gene: 5. This CDR3 has 14 amino acids. Germline assignment: CDR1 SGHRS and CDR2 YFSETQ. CDR3 sequence reads: CASSYLQGDYGYTF. CDR3 coding DNA: TGCGCCAGCAGCTACCTCCAGGGGGACTATGGCTACACCTTC.

This clone came up once. This chain connects TRBV5-1 to TRBJ2-1, with 7 positions matching TRBD1. Trimming took 0 bases from V and 3 from J; bases not matched to a gene: 3. Germline assignment: CDR1 SGHRS and CDR2 YFSETQ. The CDR3 runs 15 residues. Here the CDR3 DNA reads TGCGCCAGCAGCTTGGGAGACAGGGACTACAATGAGCAGTTCTTC. This gives the protein CASSLGDRDYNEQFF. The whole variable domain, remainder taken from reference TRBV5-1 and TRBJ2-1, is KAGVTQTPRYLIKTRGQQVTLSCSPISGHRSVSWYQQTPGQGLQFLFEYFSETQRNKGNFPGRFSGRQFSNSRSEMNVSTLELGDSALYLCASSLGDRDYNEQFFGPGTRLTVL.